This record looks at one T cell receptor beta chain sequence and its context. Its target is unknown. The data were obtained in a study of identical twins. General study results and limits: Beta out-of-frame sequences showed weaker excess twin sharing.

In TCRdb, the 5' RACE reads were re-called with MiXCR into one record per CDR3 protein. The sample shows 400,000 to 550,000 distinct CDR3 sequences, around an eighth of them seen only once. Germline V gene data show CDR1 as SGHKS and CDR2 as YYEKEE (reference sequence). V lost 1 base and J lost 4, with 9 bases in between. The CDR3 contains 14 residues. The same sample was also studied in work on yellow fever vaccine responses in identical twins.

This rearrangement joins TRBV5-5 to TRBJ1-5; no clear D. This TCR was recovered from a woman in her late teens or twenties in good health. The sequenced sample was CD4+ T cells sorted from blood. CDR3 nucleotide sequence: TGTGCCAGCAGCTTGTTTGAGGGAAATCAGCCCCAGCATTTT. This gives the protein CASSLFEGNQPQHF.